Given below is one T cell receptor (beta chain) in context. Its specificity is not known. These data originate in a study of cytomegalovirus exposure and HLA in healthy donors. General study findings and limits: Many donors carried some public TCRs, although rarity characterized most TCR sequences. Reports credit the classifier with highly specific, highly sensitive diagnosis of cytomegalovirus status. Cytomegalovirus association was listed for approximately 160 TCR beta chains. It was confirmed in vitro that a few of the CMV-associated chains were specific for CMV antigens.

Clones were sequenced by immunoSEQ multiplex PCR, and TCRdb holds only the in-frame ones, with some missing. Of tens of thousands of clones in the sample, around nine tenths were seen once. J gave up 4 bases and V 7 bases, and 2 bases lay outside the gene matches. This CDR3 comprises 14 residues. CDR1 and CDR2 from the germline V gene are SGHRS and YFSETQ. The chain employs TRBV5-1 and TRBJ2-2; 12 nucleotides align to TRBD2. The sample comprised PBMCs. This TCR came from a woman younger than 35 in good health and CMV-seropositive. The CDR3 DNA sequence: TGCGCCAGCCGGACTAGCGGGGTCACCGGGGAGCTGTTTTTT. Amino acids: CASRTSGVTGELFF.